This T cell receptor beta chain was profiled in a study of blood T cell repertoires in COVID-19. The CDR3 is 14 amino acids. Trimming removed 1 base at V and 3 bases at J, with 7 bases between. CDR1 is MGHDK, CDR2 SYGVNS, per germline. As processed by the authors: The authors estimated nucleated cell counts from reference gene primer amplification. The method was immunoSEQ multiplex PCR; TCRdb's version includes in-frame clones alone and lacks a portion of them. V and J calls and clone size come straight from that table; D and trimming were deduced from the DNA. This table has about 270,000 clones, 86% appearing once. Assignment of participants to cohorts was predicated upon participant-reported clinical history.

The source is a woman younger than 30 who had recovered from COVID-19. This chain connects TRBV25-1 to TRBJ1-5; unclear D gene. The sequencing sample was made of PBMCs or T cells enriched from blood (not recorded which). For the CDR3, the DNA is TGTGCCAGCAGTGAATTTAGTCTCAATCAGCCCCAGCATTTT. Translating gives CASSEFSLNQPQHF.